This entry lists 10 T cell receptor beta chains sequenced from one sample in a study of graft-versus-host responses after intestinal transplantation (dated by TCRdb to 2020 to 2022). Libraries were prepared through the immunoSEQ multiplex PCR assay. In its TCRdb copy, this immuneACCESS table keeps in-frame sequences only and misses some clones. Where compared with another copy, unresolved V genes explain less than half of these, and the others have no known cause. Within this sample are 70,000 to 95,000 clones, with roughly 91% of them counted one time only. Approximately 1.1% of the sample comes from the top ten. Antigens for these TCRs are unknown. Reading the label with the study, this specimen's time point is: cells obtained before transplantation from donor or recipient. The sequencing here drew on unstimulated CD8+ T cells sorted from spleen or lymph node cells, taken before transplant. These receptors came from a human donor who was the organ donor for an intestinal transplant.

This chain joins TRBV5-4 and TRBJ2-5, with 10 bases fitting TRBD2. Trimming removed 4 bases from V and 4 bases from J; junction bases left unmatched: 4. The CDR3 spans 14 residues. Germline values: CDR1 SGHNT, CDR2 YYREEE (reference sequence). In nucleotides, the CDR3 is TGTGCCAGCAGCGTAGCGGGGGGACGAGAGACCCAGTACTTC. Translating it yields CASSVAGGRETQYF.

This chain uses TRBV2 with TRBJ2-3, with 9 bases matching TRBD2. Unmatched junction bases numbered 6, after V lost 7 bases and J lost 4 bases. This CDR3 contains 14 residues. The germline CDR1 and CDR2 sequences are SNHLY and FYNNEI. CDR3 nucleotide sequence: TGTGCCAGCACCCGTAGCGGGGGTGCAGATACGCAGTATTTT. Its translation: CASTRSGGADTQYF.

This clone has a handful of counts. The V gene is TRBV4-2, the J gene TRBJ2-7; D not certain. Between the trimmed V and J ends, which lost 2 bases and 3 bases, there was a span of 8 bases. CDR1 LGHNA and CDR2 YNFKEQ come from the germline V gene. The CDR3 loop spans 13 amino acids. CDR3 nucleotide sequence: TGTGCCAGCAGCCAATGGCCAGGCTACGAGCAGTACTTC. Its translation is CASSQWPGYEQYF.

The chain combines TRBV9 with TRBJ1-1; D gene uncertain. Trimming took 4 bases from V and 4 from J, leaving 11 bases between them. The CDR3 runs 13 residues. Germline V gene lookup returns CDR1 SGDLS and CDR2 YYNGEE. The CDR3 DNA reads TGTGCCAGCAGCCTCCCGGGATCCACTGAAGCTTTCTTT. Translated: CASSLPGSTEAFF. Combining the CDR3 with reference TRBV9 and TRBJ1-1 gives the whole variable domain DSGVTQTPKHLITATGQRVTLRCSPRSGDLSVYWYQQSLDQGLQFLIQYYNGEERAKGNILERFSAQQFPDLHSELNLSSLELGDSALYFCASSLPGSTEAFFGQGTRLTVV.

The CDR3 region is CSVEGTSGDTDTQYF. CDR3 nucleotides: TGCAGCGTTGAGGGGACTAGCGGGGACACAGATACGCAGTATTTT. The J gene is TRBJ2-3, the V gene TRBV29-1; TRBD2 matches 13 bases. The germline V gene encodes CDR1 SQVTM and CDR2 ANQGSEA. V was pared by 3 bases and J by 2 bases, with 2 bases of the junction left unmatched. There are 15 residues in the CDR3.

CDR3 loop: CASSHHRGGRETQYF. CDR3 nucleotides: TGCGCCAGCAGCCACCACAGGGGGGGTAGAGAGACCCAGTACTTC. The V call is TRBV5-1, the J call TRBJ2-5, with D perhaps TRBD1 (8 bases). V lost 4 bases, J lost 4 bases, and 17 bases lay in between. Germline-derived CDR1 and CDR2 are SGHRS and YFSETQ. CDR3 length equals 15 residues.

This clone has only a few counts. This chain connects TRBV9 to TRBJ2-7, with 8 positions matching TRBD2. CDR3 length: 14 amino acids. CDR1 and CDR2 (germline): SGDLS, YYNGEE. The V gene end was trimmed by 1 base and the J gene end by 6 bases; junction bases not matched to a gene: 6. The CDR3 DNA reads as TGTGCCAGCAGCGTAAGCGGACTAGCAGGCGAGCAGTACTTC. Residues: CASSVSGLAGEQYF.

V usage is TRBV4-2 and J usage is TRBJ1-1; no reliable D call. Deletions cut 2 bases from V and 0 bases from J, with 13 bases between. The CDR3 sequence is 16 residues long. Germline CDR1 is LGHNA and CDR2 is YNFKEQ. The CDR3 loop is CASSQFSTSMNTEAFF. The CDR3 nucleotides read TGTGCCAGCAGCCAATTTTCGACAAGTATGAACACTGAAGCTTTCTTT.

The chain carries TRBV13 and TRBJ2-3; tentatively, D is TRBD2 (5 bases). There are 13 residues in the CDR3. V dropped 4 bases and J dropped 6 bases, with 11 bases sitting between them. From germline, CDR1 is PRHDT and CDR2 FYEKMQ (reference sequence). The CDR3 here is CASSSLASDTQYF. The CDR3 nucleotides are TGTGCCAGCAGCTCCCTAGCTTCCGATACGCAGTATTTT.

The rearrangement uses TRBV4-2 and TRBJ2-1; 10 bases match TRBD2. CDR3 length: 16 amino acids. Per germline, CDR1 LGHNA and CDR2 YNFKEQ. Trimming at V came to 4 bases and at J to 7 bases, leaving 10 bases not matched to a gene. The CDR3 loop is CASSPEPAGGLNEQFF. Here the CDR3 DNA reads TGTGCCAGCAGCCCCGAGCCAGCGGGAGGGCTAAATGAGCAGTTCTTC.